The subject of this entry is one T cell receptor beta chain. Its specificity is unknown. Sequencing used immunoSEQ multiplex PCR; TCRdb keeps in-frame clones, though not all of them. In the table there are roughly 78,000 clones, under 90% of which are singletons. From germline, CDR1 is SGHTA and CDR2 FQGTGA. There are 16 residues in the CDR3. V was clipped by 0 bases and J by 5 bases, with 13 bases between them. The sample comes from a study of identifying expanded T cells in peripheral blood. Study-wide results and caveats: Differentially abundant clones: around 1.2 between replicates, about 15 at around 2 weeks, approximately 19 at four. Across healthy donors, higher total template counts meant significantly greater approximately two-week count variance.

No infections or other immune events were documented during collection. The rearrangement links TRBV7-3 to TRBJ2-2; D tentatively reads TRBD1 or TRBD2 (5 bases each). Sequencing was done on a sample of blood. The clonotype was recovered from a person between 18 and 70 years old in good health. The CDR3 DNA reads TGTGCCAGCAGCTTAACCGGGGCAGACCGAACCGGGGAGCTGTTTTTT. Its translation is CASSLTGADRTGELFF.